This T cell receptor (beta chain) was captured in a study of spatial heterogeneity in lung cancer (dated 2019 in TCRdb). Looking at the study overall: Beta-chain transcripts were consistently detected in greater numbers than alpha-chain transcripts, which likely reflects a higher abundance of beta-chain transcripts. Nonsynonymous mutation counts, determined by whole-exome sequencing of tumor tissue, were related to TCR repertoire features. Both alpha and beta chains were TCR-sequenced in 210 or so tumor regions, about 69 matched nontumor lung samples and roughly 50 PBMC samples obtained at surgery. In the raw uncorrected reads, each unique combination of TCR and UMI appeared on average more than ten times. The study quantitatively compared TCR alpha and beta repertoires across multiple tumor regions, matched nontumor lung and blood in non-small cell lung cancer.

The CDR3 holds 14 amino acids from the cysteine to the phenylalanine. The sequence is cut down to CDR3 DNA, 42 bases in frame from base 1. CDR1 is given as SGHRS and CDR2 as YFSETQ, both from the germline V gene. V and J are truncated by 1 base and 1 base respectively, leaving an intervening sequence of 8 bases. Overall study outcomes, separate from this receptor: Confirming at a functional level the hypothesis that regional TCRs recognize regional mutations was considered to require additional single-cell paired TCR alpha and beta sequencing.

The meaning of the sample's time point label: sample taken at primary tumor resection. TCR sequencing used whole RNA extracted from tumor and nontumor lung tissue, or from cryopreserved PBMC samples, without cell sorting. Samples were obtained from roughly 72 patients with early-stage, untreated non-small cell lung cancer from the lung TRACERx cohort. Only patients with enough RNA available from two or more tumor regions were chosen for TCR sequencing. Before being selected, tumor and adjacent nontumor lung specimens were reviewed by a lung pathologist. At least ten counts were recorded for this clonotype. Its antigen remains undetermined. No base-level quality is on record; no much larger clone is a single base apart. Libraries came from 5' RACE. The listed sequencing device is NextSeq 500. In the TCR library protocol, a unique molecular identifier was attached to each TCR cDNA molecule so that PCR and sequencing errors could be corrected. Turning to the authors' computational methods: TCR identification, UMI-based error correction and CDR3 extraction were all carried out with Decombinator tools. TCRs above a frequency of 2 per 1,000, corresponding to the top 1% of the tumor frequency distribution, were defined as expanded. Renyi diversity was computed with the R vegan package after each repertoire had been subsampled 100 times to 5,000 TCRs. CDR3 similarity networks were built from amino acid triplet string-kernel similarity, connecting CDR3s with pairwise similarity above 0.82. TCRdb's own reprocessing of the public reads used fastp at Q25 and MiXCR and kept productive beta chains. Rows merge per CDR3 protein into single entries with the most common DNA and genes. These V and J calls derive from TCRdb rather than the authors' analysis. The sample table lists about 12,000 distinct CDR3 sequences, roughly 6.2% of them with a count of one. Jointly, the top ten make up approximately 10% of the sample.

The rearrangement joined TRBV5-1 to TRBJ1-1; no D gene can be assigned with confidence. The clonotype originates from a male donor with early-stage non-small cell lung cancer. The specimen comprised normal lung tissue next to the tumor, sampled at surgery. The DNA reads TGCGCCAGCAGCTTGACAGAAACGAACACTGAAGCTTTCTTT. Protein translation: CASSLTETNTEAFF. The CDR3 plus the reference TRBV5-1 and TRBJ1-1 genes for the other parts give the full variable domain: KAGVTQTPRYLIKTRGQQVTLSCSPISGHRSVSWYQQTPGQGLQFLFEYFSETQRNKGNFPGRFSGRQFSNSRSEMNVSTLELGDSALYLCASSLTETNTEAFFGQGTRLTVV.